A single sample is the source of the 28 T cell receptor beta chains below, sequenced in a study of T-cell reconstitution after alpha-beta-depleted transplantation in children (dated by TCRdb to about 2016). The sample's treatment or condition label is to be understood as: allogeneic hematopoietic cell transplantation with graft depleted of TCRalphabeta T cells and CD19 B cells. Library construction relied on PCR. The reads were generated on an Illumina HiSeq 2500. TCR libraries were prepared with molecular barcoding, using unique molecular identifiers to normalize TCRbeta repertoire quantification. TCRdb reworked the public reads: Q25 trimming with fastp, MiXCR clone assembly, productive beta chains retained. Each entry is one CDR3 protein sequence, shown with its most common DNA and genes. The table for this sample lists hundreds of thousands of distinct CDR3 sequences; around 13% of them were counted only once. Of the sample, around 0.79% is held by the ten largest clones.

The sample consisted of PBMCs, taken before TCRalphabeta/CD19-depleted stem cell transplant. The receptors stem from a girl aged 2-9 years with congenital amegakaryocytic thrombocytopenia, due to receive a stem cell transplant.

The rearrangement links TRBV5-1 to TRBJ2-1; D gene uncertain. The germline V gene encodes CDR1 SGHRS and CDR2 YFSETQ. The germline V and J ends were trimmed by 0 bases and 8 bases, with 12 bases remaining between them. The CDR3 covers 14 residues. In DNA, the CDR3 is TGCGCCAGCAGCTTGGCCCGTAAGGGCGATGAGCAGTTCTTC. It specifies CASSLARKGDEQFF.

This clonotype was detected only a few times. CDR3 in amino acids: CSAYVKYRRARGAFF. CDR3 DNA sequence: TGCAGCGCATATGTCAAGTATCGCCGCGCGAGAGGAGCTTTCTTT. V gene TRBV29-1 combines with J gene TRBJ1-1; D remains unclear. The CDR3 is 15 amino acids. The V end was cut by 7 bases, the J end by 10 bases, with 28 bases between. Per germline, CDR1 SQVTM and CDR2 ANQGSEA.

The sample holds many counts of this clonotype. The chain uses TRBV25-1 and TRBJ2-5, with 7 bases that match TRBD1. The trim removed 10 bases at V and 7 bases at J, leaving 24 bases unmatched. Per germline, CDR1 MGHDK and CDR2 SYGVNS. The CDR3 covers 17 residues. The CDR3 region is CAIEVTARDSRSGTQYF. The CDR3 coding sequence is TGTGCCATCGAAGTCACAGCCCGGGACAGCCGATCTGGGACCCAGTACTTC.

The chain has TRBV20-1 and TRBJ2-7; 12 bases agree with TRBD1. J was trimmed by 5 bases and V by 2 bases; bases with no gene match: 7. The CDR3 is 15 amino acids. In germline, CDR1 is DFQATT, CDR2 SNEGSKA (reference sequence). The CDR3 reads CSARTGTGGWDEQYF. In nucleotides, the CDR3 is TGCAGTGCTAGAACTGGGACAGGGGGCTGGGACGAGCAGTACTTC.

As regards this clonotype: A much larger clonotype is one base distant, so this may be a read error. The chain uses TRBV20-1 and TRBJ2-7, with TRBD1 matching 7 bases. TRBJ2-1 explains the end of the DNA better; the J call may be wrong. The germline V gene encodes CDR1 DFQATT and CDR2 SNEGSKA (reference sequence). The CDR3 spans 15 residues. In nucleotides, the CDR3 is TGCAGTGCTAGAGATGGGGACAGAGGAACCTACGAGCAGTTCTTC. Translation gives CSARDGDRGTYEQFF.

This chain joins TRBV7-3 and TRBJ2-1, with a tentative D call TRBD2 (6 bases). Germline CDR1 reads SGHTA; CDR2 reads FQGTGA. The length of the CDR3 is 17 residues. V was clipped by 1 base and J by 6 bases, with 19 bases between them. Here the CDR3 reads CASSLMVSSGGRNEQFF. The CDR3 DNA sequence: TGTGCCAGCAGCTTAATGGTATCGAGCGGAGGGCGCAATGAGCAGTTCTTC.

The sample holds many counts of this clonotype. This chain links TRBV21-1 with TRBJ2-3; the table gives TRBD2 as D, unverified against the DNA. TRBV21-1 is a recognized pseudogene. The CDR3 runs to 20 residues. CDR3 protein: CASSSDLFPRTSGRSDTQYF. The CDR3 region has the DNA TGTGCCAGCAGCTCCGATCTCTTTCCCAGGACTAGCGGGAGGTCAGATACGCAGTATTTT.

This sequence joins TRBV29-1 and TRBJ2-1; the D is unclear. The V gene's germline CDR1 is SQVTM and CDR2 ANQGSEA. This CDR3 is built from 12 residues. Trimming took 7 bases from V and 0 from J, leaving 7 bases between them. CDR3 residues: CSGGSSYNEQFF. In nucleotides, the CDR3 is TGCAGCGGCGGAAGCTCCTACAATGAGCAGTTCTTC.

CDR3 nucleotides: TGTGCCAGCAGTTTAGACGGGCTAGAGACCCAGTACTTC. Its protein is CASSLDGLETQYF. The chain employs TRBV12-3 or TRBV12-4 and TRBJ2-5; D not certain. This CDR3 has 13 amino acids. Trimming removed 1 base at V and 4 bases at J, with 7 bases between.

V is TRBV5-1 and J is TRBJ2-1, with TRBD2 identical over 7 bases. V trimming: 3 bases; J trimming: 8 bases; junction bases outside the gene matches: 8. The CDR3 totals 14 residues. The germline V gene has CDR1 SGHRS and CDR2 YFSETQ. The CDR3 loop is CASSSLALGDEQFF. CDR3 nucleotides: TGCGCCAGCAGCTCACTAGCGTTGGGGGATGAGCAGTTCTTC.

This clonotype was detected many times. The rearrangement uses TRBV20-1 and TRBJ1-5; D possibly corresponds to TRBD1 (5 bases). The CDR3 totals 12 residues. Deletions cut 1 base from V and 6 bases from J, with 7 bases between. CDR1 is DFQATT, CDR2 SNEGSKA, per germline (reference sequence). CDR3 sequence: CSARGGGQPQHF. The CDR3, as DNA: TGCAGTGCTAGAGGGGGGGGTCAGCCCCAGCATTTT.

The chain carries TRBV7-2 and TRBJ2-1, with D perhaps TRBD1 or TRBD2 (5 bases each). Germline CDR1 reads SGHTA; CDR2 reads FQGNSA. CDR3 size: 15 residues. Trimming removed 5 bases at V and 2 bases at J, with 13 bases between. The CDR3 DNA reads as TGTGCCAGCAGCCGCCGGGACCCCCCCTACAATGAGCAGTTCTTC. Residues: CASSRRDPPYNEQFF.

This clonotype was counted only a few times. The CDR3 sequence is CASSLIQGGTEAFF. The DNA for the CDR3 is TGTGCCAGCAGCCTAATTCAGGGGGGAACTGAAGCTTTCTTT. The V call is TRBV7-9, the J call TRBJ1-1, with 7 bases matching TRBD1. CDR3 size: 14 residues. V lost 5 bases to trimming and J lost 5 bases; unmatched junction nucleotides: 8. CDR1 and CDR2 (germline): SEHNR, FQNEAQ (reference sequence).

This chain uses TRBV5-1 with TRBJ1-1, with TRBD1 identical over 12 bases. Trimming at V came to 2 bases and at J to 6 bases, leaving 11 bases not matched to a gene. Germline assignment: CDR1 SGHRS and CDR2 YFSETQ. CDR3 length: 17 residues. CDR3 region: CASSFRDRGLDGAEAFF. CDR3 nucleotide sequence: TGCGCCAGCAGCTTCCGGGACAGGGGGCTCGACGGGGCTGAAGCTTTCTTT.

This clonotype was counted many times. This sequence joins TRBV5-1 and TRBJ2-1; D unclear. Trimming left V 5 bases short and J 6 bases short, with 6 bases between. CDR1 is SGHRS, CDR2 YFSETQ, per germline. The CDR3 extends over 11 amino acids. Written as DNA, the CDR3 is TGCGCCAGCAGACTAAGCAATGAGCAGTTCTTC. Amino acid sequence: CASRLSNEQFF.

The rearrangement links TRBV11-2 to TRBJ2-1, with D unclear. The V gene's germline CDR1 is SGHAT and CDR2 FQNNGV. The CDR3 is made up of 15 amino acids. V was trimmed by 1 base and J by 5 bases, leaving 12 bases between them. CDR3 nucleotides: TGTGCCAGCAGCTTAGCGAGAATCTACAACAATGAGCAGTTCTTC. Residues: CASSLARIYNNEQFF.

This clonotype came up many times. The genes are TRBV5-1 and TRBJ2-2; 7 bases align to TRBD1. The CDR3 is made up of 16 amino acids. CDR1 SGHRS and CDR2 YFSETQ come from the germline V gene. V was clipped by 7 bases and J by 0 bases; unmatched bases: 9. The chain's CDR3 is CASGPVRGSNTGELFF. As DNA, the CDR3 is TGCGCCAGCGGCCCCGTCAGGGGGTCGAACACCGGGGAGCTGTTTTTT.

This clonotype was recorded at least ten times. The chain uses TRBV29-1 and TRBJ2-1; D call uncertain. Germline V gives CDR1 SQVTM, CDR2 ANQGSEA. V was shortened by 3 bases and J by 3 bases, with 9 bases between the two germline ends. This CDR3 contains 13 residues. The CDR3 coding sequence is TGCAGCGTTGATCATCCAGTCTACAATGAGCAGTTCTTC. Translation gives CSVDHPVYNEQFF.

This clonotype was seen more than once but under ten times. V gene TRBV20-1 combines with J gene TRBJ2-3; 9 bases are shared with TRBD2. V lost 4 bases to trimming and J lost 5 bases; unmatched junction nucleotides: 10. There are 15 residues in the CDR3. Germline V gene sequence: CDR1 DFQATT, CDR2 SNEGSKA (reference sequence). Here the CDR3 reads CSANGLAWMGDTQYF. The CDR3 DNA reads TGCAGTGCTAATGGACTAGCGTGGATGGGAGATACGCAGTATTTT.

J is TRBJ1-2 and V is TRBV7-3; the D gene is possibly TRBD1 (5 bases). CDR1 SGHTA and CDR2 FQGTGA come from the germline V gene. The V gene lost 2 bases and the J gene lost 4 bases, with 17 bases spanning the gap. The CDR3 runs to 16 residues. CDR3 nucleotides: TGTGCCAGCAGCTTAGGGGGGGACGGGGTTGGCTATGGCTACACCTTC. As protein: CASSLGGDGVGYGYTF. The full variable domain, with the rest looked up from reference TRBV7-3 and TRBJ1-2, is GAGVSQTPSNKVTEKGKYVELRCDPISGHTALYWYRQSLGQGPEFLIYFQGTGAADDSGLPNDRFFAVRPEGSVSTLKIQRTERGDSAVYLCASSLGGDGVGYGYTFGSGTRLTVV.

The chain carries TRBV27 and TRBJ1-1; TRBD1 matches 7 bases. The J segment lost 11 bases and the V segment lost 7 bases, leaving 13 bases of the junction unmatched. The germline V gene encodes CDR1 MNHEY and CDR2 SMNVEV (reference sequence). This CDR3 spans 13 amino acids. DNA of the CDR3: TGTGCCAGCACAGAAATATTGACAGGGACTGCTTTCTTT. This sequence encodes CASTEILTGTAFF.

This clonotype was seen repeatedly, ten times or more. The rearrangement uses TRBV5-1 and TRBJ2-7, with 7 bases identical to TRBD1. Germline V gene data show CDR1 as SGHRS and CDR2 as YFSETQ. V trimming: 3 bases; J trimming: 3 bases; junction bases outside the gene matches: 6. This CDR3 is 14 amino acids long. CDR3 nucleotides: TGCGCCAGCAGCTCGGGACAGAAGTACTACGAGCAGTACTTC. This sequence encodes CASSSGQKYYEQYF. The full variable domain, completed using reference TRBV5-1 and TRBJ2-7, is KAGVTQTPRYLIKTRGQQVTLSCSPISGHRSVSWYQQTPGQGLQFLFEYFSETQRNKGNFPGRFSGRQFSNSRSEMNVSTLELGDSALYLCASSSGQKYYEQYFGPGTRLTVT.

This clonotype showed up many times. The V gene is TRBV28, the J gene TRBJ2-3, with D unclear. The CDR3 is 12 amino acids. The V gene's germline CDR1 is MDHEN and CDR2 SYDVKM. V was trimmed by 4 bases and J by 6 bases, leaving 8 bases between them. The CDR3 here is CASSSPTDTQYF. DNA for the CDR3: TGTGCCAGCAGTTCACCAACGGATACGCAGTATTTT.

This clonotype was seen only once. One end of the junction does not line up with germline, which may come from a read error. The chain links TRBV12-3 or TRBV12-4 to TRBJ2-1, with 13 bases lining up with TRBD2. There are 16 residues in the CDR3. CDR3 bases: TGTACCAGCAGCCTCCAGACTAGCGGGAGGTCCAATGAGCAGTTCTTC. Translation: CTSSLQTSGRSNEQFF.

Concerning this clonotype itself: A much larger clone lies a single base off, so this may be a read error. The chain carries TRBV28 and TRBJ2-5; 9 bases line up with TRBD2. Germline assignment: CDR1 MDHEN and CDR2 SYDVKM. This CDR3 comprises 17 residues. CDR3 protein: CASILLSAGGNQETQYF. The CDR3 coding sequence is TGTGCCAGCATTTTACTCTCGGCGGGAGGGAACCAAGAGACCCAGTACTTC.

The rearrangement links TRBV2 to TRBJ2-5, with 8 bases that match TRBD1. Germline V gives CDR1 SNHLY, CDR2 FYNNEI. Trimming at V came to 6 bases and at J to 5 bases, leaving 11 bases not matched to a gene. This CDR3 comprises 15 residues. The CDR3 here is CASRTRRTGLETQYF. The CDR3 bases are TGTGCCAGCAGGACTAGGCGGACAGGGCTGGAGACCCAGTACTTC.

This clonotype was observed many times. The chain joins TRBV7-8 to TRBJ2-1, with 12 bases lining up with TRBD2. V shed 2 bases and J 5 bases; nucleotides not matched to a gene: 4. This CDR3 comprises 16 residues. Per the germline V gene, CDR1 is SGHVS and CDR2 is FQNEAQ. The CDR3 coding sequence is TGTGCCAGCAGCTTATTACGACTAGCGGGGGACAATGAGCAGTTCTTC. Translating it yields CASSLLRLAGDNEQFF.

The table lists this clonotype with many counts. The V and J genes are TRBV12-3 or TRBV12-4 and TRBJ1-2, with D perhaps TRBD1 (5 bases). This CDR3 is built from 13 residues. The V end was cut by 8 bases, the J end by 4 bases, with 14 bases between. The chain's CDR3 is CASGGFGFYGYTF. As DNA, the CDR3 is TGTGCCAGCGGGGGGTTCGGCTTCTATGGCTACACCTTC.